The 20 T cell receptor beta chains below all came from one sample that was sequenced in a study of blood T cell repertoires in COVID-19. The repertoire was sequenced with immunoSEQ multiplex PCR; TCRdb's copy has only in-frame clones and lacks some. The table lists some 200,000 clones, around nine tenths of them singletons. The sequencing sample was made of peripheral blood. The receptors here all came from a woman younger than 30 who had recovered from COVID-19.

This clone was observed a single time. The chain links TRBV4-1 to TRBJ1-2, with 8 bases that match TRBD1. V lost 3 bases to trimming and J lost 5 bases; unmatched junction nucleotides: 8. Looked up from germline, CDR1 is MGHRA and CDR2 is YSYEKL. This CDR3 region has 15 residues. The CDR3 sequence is CASSHRRTGKYGYTF. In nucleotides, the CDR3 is TGCGCCAGCAGCCATCGACGGACAGGGAAATATGGCTACACCTTC.

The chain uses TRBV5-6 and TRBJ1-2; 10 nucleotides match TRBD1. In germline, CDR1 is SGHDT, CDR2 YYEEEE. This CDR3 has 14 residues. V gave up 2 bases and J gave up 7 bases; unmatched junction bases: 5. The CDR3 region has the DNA TGTGCCAGCAGCTTAGGGACAGGGGACGCTGGCTACACCTTC. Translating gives CASSLGTGDAGYTF.

Here the CDR3 DNA reads TGTGCCAGCAGCCTAGGCGGAGGGAGGAACGAGCAGTACTTC. It is translated as CASSLGGGRNEQYF. This chain uses TRBV11-2 with TRBJ2-7, with TRBD2 as a possible D gene (6 bases). There are 14 residues in the CDR3. Germline-derived CDR1 and CDR2 are SGHAT and FQNNGV. V was clipped by 5 bases and J by 5 bases, with 16 bases between them. Based on the CDR3 plus reference TRBV11-2 and TRBJ2-7, the full variable domain is EAGVAQSPRYKIIEKRQSVAFWCNPISGHATLYWYQQILGQGPKLLIQFQNNGVVDDSQLPKDRFSAERLKGVDSTLKIQPAKLEDSAVYLCASSLGGGRNEQYFGPGTRLTVT.

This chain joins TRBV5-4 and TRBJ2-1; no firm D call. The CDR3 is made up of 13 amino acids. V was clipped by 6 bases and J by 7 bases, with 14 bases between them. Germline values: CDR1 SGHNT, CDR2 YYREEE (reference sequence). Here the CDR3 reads CASTQAFTNEQFF. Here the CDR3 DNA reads TGTGCCAGCACCCAGGCGTTTACAAATGAGCAGTTCTTC.

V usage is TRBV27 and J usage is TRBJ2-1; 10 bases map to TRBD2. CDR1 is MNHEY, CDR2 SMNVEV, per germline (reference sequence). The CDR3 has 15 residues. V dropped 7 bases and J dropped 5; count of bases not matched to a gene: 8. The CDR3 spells CASTRPGLAHNEQFF. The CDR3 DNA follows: TGTGCCAGCACCCGACCGGGACTAGCGCACAATGAGCAGTTCTTC.

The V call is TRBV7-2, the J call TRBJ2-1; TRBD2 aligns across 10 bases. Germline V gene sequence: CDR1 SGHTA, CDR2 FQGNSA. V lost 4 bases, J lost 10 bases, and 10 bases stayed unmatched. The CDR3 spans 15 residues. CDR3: CASSSPGTSAGEQFF. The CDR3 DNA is TGTGCCAGCAGCTCGCCCGGGACTAGCGCGGGCGAGCAGTTCTTC.

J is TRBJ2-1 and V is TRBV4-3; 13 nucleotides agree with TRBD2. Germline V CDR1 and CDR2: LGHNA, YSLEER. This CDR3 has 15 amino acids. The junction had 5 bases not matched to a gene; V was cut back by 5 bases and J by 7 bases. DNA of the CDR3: TGCGCCAGCAGCGAGGGACTAGCGGGAAGTAATGAGCAGTTCTTC. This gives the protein CASSEGLAGSNEQFF.

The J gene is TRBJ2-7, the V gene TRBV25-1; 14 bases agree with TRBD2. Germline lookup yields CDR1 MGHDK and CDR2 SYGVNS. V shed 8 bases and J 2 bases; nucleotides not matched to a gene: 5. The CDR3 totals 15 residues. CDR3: CASSGTSGRPYEQYF. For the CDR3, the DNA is TGTGCCAGCTCCGGGACTAGCGGGAGACCCTACGAGCAGTACTTC.

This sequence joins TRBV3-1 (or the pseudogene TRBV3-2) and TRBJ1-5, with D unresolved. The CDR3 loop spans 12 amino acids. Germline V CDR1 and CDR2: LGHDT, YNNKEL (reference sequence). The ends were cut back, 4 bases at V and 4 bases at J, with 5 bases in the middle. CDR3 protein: CASSRRNQPQHF. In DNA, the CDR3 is TGTGCCAGCAGCCGTCGGAATCAGCCCCAGCATTTT.

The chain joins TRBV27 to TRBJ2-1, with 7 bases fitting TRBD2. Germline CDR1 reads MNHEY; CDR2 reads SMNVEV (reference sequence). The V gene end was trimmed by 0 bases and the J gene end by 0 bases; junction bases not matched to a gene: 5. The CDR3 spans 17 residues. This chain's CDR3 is CASSLSGGDYSYNEQFF. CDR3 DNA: TGTGCCAGCAGTTTATCGGGAGGGGACTACTCCTACAATGAGCAGTTCTTC.

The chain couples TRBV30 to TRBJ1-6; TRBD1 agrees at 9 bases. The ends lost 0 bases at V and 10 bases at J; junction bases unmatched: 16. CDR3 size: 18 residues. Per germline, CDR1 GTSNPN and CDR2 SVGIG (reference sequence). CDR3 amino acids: CAWSVLRLTGGAGSPLHF. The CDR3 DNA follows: TGTGCCTGGAGTGTGCTCCGATTAACAGGGGGCGCGGGATCACCCCTCCACTTT.

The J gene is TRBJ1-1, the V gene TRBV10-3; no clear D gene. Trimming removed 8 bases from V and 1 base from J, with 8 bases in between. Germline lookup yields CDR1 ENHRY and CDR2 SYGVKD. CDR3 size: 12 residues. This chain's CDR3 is CAIRVGNTEAFF. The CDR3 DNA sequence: TGTGCCATCCGGGTAGGGAACACTGAAGCTTTCTTT.

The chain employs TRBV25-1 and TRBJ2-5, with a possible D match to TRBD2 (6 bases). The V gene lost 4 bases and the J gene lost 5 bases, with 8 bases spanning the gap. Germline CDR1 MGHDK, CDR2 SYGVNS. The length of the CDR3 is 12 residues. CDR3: CASSASGETQYF. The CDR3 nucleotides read TGTGCCAGCAGTGCAAGCGGGGAGACCCAGTACTTC.

The CDR3 sequence is CASSPTGENGYTF. The CDR3 DNA reads TGTGCCAGCAGCCCGACAGGGGAGAATGGCTACACCTTC. The chain couples TRBV5-5 to TRBJ1-2; 8 bases are a match to TRBD1. CDR3 size: 13 residues. V dropped 4 bases and J dropped 6; count of bases not matched to a gene: 5. Germline V lookup: CDR1 SGHKS, CDR2 YYEKEE (reference sequence).

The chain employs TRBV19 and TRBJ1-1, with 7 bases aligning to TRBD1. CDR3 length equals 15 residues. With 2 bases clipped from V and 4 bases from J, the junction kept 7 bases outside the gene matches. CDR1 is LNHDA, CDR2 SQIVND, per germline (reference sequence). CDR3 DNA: TGTGCCAGTAGTATAATCGATAGGGGGCGCACTGAAGCTTTCTTT. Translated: CASSIIDRGRTEAFF. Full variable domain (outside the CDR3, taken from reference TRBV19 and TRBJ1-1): DGGITQSPKYLFRKEGQNVTLSCEQNLNHDAMYWYRQDPGQGLRLIYYSQIVNDFQKGDIAEGYSVSREKKESFPLTVTSAQKNPTAFYLCASSIIDRGRTEAFFGQGTRLTVV.

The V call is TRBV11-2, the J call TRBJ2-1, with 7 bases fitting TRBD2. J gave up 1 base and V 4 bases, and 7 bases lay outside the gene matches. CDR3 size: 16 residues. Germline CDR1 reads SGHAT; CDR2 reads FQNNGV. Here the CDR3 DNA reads TGTGCCAGCAGCTCCTTCGAGCGGGAATCCTACAATGAGCAGTTCTTC. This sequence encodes CASSSFERESYNEQFF.

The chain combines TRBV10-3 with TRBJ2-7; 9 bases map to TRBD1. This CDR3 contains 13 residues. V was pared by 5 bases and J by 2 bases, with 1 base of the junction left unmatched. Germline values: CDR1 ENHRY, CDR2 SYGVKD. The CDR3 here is CAISRTGAYEQYF. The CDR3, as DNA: TGTGCCATCAGTCGGACAGGGGCCTACGAGCAGTACTTC.

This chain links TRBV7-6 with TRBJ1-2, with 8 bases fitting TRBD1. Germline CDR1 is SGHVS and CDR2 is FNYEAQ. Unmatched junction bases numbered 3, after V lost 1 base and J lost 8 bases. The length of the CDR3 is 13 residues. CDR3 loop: CASSLGTGTGYTF. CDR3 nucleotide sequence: TGTGCCAGCAGCTTAGGGACAGGGACCGGCTACACCTTC. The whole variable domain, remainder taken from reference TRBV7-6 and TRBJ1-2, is GAGVSQSPRYKVTKRGQDVALRCDPISGHVSLYWYRQALGQGPEFLTYFNYEAQQDKSGLPNDRFSAERPEGSISTLTIQRTEQRDSAMYRCASSLGTGTGYTFGSGTRLTVV.

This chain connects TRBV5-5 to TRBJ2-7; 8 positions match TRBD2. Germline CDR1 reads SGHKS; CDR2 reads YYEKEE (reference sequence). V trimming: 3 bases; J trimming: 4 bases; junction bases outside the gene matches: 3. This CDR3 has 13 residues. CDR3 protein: CASSSSGRYEQYF. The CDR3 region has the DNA TGTGCCAGCAGCTCGAGCGGGAGATACGAGCAGTACTTC. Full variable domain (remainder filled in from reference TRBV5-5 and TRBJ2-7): DAGVTQSPTHLIKTRGQQVTLRCSPISGHKSVSWYQQVLGQGPQFIFQYYEKEERGRGNFPDRFSARQFPNYSSELNVNALLLGDSALYLCASSSSGRYEQYFGPGTRLTVT.

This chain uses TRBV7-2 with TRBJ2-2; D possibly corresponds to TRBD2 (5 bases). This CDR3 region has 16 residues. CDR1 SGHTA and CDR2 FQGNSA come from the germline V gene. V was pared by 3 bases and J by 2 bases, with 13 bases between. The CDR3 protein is CASSLGVGFNTGELFF. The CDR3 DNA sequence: TGTGCCAGCAGCTTGGGAGTAGGGTTCAACACCGGGGAGCTGTTTTTT.